Reported below is one TCR beta chain. The sample belongs to a study of blood T cell repertoires in COVID-19. V shed 5 bases and J shed 4 bases, with 15 bases lying between them. The CDR3 is made up of 15 amino acids. Germline V gene lookup returns CDR1 SEHNR and CDR2 FQNEAQ (reference sequence). Only in-frame clones appear in the TCRdb table, and some are missing; sequencing was by immunoSEQ multiplex PCR. The sample lists around 250,000 clones, 65% to 90% occurring once. This receptor was obtained from a man aged 50 to 59 with active or convalescent COVID-19. Sequencing was done on a sample of peripheral blood. The chain combines TRBV7-9 with TRBJ2-1; maybe TRBD2 (5 bases). The CDR3 sequence: CASSKTDSEYNEQFF. The CDR3 nucleotides are TGTGCCAGCAGCAAAACGGACTCGGAGTACAATGAGCAGTTCTTC.